Below, 13 T cell receptor beta chains from the same sample are listed, as sequenced in a study of T cells in Graves' hyperthyroidism and ophthalmopathy (dated by TCRdb to the late 2010s). Libraries were built with multiplex PCR. Data came from an Illumina HiSeq 2000. The TCR beta CDR3 regions were amplified from the RNA transcripts. For the first round of RT-PCR on the TCR CDR3, the HTBI primer set was used together with the Qiagen OneStep RT-PCR kit. Using fastp trimming at Q25 and MiXCR clonotype assembly, TCRdb reanalyzed the public sequencing data and kept in-frame beta chains. Duplicate CDR3 protein sequences are folded into a single record with the most common DNA and genes. The sample profile shows some 350,000 distinct CDR3 sequences; about 13% of them were found once. About 37% of the sample lies in the top ten. The material sequenced was blood. The receptors were gathered from a middle-aged woman with Graves' ophthalmopathy.

The V gene is TRBV5-8, the J gene TRBJ2-3, with D unresolved. Between the trimmed V and J ends, which lost 0 bases and 1 base, there was a span of 15 bases. The CDR3 is 17 residues long. Per the germline V gene, CDR1 is SGHTS and CDR2 is YDEGEE. The CDR3: CASSLARSAVRTDTQYF. Written as DNA, the CDR3 is TGTGCCAGCAGCTTGGCGCGGTCGGCGGTCCGCACAGATACGCAGTATTTT. Full variable domain (outside the CDR3, taken from reference TRBV5-8 and TRBJ2-3): EAGVTQSPTHLIKTRGQQATLRCSPISGHTSVYWYQQALGLGLQFLLWYDEGEERNRGNFPPRFSGRQFPNYSSELNVNALELEDSALYLCASSLARSAVRTDTQYFGPGTRLTVL.

There are many counts of this clonotype. The rearrangement links TRBV4-2 to TRBJ2-3; D may be TRBD2 (5 bases). From germline, CDR1 is LGHNA and CDR2 YNFKEQ. The V gene lost 4 bases and the J gene lost 2 bases, with 10 bases spanning the gap. CDR3 length equals 14 residues. In nucleotides, the CDR3 is TGTGCCAGCAGCCCCGGGGATGACACAGATACGCAGTATTTT. Translation: CASSPGDDTDTQYF.

This clonotype was counted a few times. This chain connects TRBV11-2 to TRBJ2-1; 8 bases match TRBD1. Germline CDR1 reads SGHAT; CDR2 reads FQNNGV. V shed 3 bases and J 4 bases; nucleotides not matched to a gene: 14. CDR3 length equals 18 residues. CDR3 protein: CASSFIGTGSMGYNEQFF. CDR3 in DNA: TGTGCCAGCAGCTTCATTGGGACAGGTTCAATGGGATACAATGAGCAGTTCTTC.

This clonotype was recorded at least ten times. The gene calls are TRBV4-1 and TRBJ2-1; 9 bases agree with TRBD1. V gave up 1 base and J gave up 5 bases; unmatched junction bases: 3. The CDR3 is made up of 15 amino acids. CDR1 and CDR2 (germline): MGHRA, YSYEKL. CDR3 in amino acids: CASSQVGTGHNEQFF. The CDR3 DNA follows: TGCGCCAGCAGCCAAGTAGGGACAGGGCACAATGAGCAGTTCTTC.

This clonotype has more than one count but fewer than ten. The rearrangement joins TRBV7-9 to TRBJ1-1, with D possibly TRBD1 on 6 matching bases. The CDR3 covers 13 residues. V was trimmed by 5 bases and J by 4 bases, leaving 11 bases between them. Per the germline V gene, CDR1 is SEHNR and CDR2 is FQNEAQ (reference sequence). The CDR3, as DNA: TGTGCCAGCAGCCGCGACAGGTTCACTGAAGCTTTCTTT. It codes for CASSRDRFTEAFF.

This clonotype came up a few times. The chain couples TRBV27 to TRBJ1-4; a possible D gene is TRBD1 (6 bases). The germline V gene has CDR1 MNHEY and CDR2 SMNVEV (reference sequence). The CDR3 runs 15 residues. The V gene lost 8 bases and the J gene lost 0 bases, with 13 bases spanning the gap. CDR3 sequence reads: CASRDTGATNEKLFF. The CDR3 DNA sequence: TGTGCCAGCCGGGACACGGGGGCAACTAATGAAAAACTGTTTTTT.

V and J are TRBV11-2 and TRBJ2-6, with TRBD1 matching 8 bases. The germline CDR1 and CDR2 sequences are SGHAT and FQNNGV. Losses at the gene ends were 7 bases for V and 1 base for J; bases not matched to a gene: 15. The CDR3 is 19 residues long. CDR3 in amino acids: CASILGVGTGFSGANVLTF. In DNA, the CDR3 is TGTGCCAGCATCCTGGGGGTTGGGACAGGCTTTTCTGGGGCCAACGTCCTGACTTTC.

A single count supports this clonotype. Given a much more abundant clone one base away, this may be a read error. This sequence joins TRBV30 and TRBJ1-1; 7 bases fit TRBD1. Losses at the gene ends were 7 bases for V and 3 bases for J; bases not matched to a gene: 5. Germline lookup yields CDR1 GTSNPN and CDR2 SVGIG (reference sequence). This CDR3 spans 12 amino acids. In DNA form, the CDR3 reads TGTGCCTTCAACACAGGGGACACTGAAGCTTTCTTT. Translating gives CAFNTGDTEAFF.

The chain is built from TRBV5-4 and TRBJ2-3; D may be TRBD1 or TRBD2 (5 bases each). V dropped 4 bases and J dropped 5 bases, with 11 bases sitting between them. Germline assignment: CDR1 SGHNT and CDR2 YYREEE (reference sequence). This CDR3 has 13 residues. The CDR3 DNA reads TGTGCCAGCAGCCTCCAGGGACGAGATACGCAGTATTTT. Translated: CASSLQGRDTQYF.

This clonotype was seen many times. V is TRBV25-1 and J is TRBJ2-3; unclear D gene. The V gene lost 6 bases and the J gene lost 7 bases, with 11 bases spanning the gap. Germline V gene lookup returns CDR1 MGHDK and CDR2 SYGVNS. This CDR3 region has 12 residues. CDR3 sequence (DNA): TGTGCCAGCAGGGCCTCAGTGAATACGCAGTATTTT. This encodes CASRASVNTQYF.

Ten or more counts support this clonotype. The V and J genes are TRBV28 and TRBJ2-7; D is perhaps TRBD2 (5 bases). The germline CDR1 and CDR2 sequences are MDHEN and SYDVKM. The CDR3 sequence is 15 residues long. V was shortened by 7 bases and J by 0 bases, with 16 bases between the two germline ends. The CDR3 reads CASIGGQLSSYEQYF. For the CDR3, the DNA is TGTGCCAGCATCGGAGGCCAACTCAGCTCCTACGAGCAGTACTTC.

The sample holds one count of this clonotype. V and J are TRBV18 and TRBJ2-1, with 12 positions matching TRBD2. The CDR3 spans 16 residues. Trimming took 5 bases from V and 7 from J; bases not matched to a gene: 9. Per the germline V gene, CDR1 is KGHSH and CDR2 is LQKENI. CDR3 bases: TGTGCCAGCTCATCGGGTACTAGCGGGGGGCCGAATGAGCAGTTCTTC. Translation gives CASSSGTSGGPNEQFF. The entire variable domain, with the rest obtained from reference TRBV18 and TRBJ2-1, is as follows: NAGVMQNPRHLVRRRGQEARLRCSPMKGHSHVYWYRQLPEEGLKFMVYLQKENIIDESGMPKERFSAEFPKEGPSILRIQQVVRGDSAAYFCASSSGTSGGPNEQFFGPGTRLTVL.

This clonotype was seen many times. The rearrangement links TRBV10-3 to TRBJ2-7; no firm D call. CDR3 length equals 14 residues. Germline CDR1 ENHRY, CDR2 SYGVKD. The V end lost 4 bases, the J end lost 6 bases, and 16 bases lay between the germline ends. CDR3 amino acids: CAISAVGRWGEQYF. The CDR3 DNA reads TGTGCCATCAGTGCTGTTGGTCGGTGGGGCGAGCAGTACTTC.